A single sample is the source of the 24 T cell receptor beta chains below, sequenced in a study of T cell responses to AZD1222 COVID-19 vaccine (dated by TCRdb to 2020 to 2023). The sample's time point, from its label and the paper: about 28 days (+/-7) after the second vaccine dose. The method behind the library was the immunoSEQ multiplex PCR assay. The clones in this table, taken by TCRdb from immuneACCESS, are in-frame only. Not every clone is retained; where verified, under half of the shortfall comes from an unresolved V gene, and the cause of the rest is unknown. The sample yields around 150,000 clones; 92% were counted once. The top ten clonotypes cover approximately 1.3% of the sample. The source material was peripheral blood, sampled 28 days after the second AZD1222 dose. Every receptor here comes from an adult who received the AZD1222 COVID-19 vaccine.

The rearrangement joins TRBV5-1 to TRBJ1-1; D may be TRBD1 (6 bases). Deletions cut 0 bases from V and 3 bases from J, with 12 bases between. The CDR3 contains 15 residues. Germline V gene sequence: CDR1 SGHRS, CDR2 YFSETQ. In DNA, the CDR3 is TGCGCCAGCAGCTTGGGAGACAGGCCCTACACTGAAGCTTTCTTT. Protein: CASSLGDRPYTEAFF.

This chain uses TRBV5-4 with TRBJ2-1; the D is unclear. V shed 1 base and J shed 3 bases, with 14 bases lying between them. The V gene's germline CDR1 is SGHNT and CDR2 YYREEE (reference sequence). There are 16 residues in the CDR3. The CDR3 loop is CASSLQSQAFYNEQFF. CDR3 bases: TGTGCCAGCAGCTTGCAGTCTCAGGCCTTCTACAATGAGCAGTTCTTC.

V and J are TRBV5-1 and TRBJ2-3, with 12 bases that match TRBD2. Germline V gives CDR1 SGHRS, CDR2 YFSETQ. The length of the CDR3 is 15 residues. V lost 6 bases to trimming and J lost 4 bases; unmatched junction nucleotides: 6. The CDR3 here is CASNLLAGGADTQYF. The DNA of the CDR3 is TGCGCCAGCAACCTACTAGCGGGAGGAGCAGATACGCAGTATTTT.

The rearrangement joins TRBV2 to TRBJ1-3, with D perhaps TRBD1 (6 bases). The V end was cut by 7 bases, the J end by 0 bases, with 16 bases between. From germline, CDR1 is SNHLY and CDR2 FYNNEI. The CDR3 is 16 residues long. The CDR3 loop reads CASNQGNRASGNTIYF. CDR3 in DNA: TGTGCCAGCAACCAGGGAAACAGGGCCTCTGGAAACACCATATATTTT.

The chain recombines TRBV11-2 with TRBJ2-5; perhaps TRBD2 as D (5 bases). The CDR3 is 14 amino acids. The V end was cut by 2 bases, the J end by 4 bases, with 11 bases between. From germline, CDR1 is SGHAT and CDR2 FQNNGV. The CDR3 is CASSLRAGGETQYF. The CDR3 nucleotides read TGTGCCAGCAGCTTAAGAGCCGGAGGAGAGACCCAGTACTTC.

Remarks on this clone: Because the CDR3's place on the DNA is in doubt, the DNA is left out and the CDR3 is given as listed by TCRdb. V usage is TRBV27 and J usage is TRBJ2-1; the table calls TRBD2, which could not be checked here. The CDR3 comprises 12 residues, both ends counted. Germline V gene data show CDR1 as MNHEY and CDR2 as SMNVEV (reference sequence). The CDR3 is CASSFGSGIPFF.

A word on this clone: The junction does not match germline at one end; this may be a read error. The CDR3 DNA follows: TGTGCTAGCAGCTTAGTAAGGGGGCGCGCTGAAGCTTTCTTT. This encodes CASSLVRGRAEAFF. The chain combines TRBV7-7 with TRBJ1-1; 7 bases agree with TRBD1. Germline CDR1 SSHAT, CDR2 FNYEAQ (reference sequence). The length of the CDR3 is 14 residues. The full variable domain, its missing parts supplied by reference TRBV7-7 and TRBJ1-1, is GAGVSQSPRYKVTKRGQDVTLRCDPISSHATLYWYQQALGQGPEFLTYFNYEAQPDKSGLPSDRFSAERPEGSISTLTIQRTEQRDSAMYRCASSLVRGRAEAFFGQGTRLTVV.

The rearrangement uses TRBV2 and TRBJ2-1; perhaps TRBD2 as D (6 bases). V dropped 7 bases and J dropped 9 bases, with 19 bases sitting between them. CDR1 and CDR2 from the germline V gene are SNHLY and FYNNEI. This CDR3 is 14 amino acids long. CDR3 loop: CASTLSRGFGEQFF. For the CDR3, the DNA is TGTGCCAGCACTCTGTCCCGGGGGTTTGGTGAGCAGTTCTTC.

The chain carries TRBV24-1 and TRBJ2-1; 7 nucleotides match TRBD2. The germline CDR1 and CDR2 sequences are KGHDR and SFDVKD. The CDR3 spans 16 residues. Trimming took 0 bases from V and 5 from J; bases not matched to a gene: 6. For the CDR3, the DNA is TGTGCCACCAGTGATTTGCGCCTAGCGGCCCACAATGAGCAGTTCTTC. It translates to CATSDLRLAAHNEQFF.

The V gene is TRBV28, the J gene TRBJ2-5, with D possibly being TRBD1 (7 bases). The ends were cut back, 5 bases at V and 4 bases at J, with 14 bases in the middle. The CDR3 runs to 14 residues. CDR1 MDHEN and CDR2 SYDVKM come from the germline V gene. CDR3 sequence reads: CASSPRQGGETQYF. The CDR3 nucleotides read TGTGCCAGCAGTCCCCGACAGGGAGGAGAGACCCAGTACTTC.

This chain links TRBV30 with TRBJ2-2; tentatively, D is TRBD2 (8 bases). This CDR3 has 17 amino acids. Per the germline V gene, CDR1 is GTSNPN and CDR2 is SVGIG (reference sequence). V was cut by 2 bases and J by 7 bases, with 23 bases left in between. CDR3 bases: TGTGCCTGGAGTCCCAGGGGGGGCGGGAGGAGGAGCGGGGAGCTGTTTTTT. It encodes CAWSPRGGGRRSGELFF.

This chain joins TRBV15 and TRBJ1-4; TRBD1 is a possible D gene (6 bases). V was cut by 5 bases and J by 8 bases, with 12 bases left in between. Germline values: CDR1 LNHNV, CDR2 YYDKDF (reference sequence). This CDR3 region has 13 residues. DNA of the CDR3: TGTGCCACCAGCCGTAGGGGGTGGGAAAAACTGTTTTTT. Amino acid sequence: CATSRRGWEKLFF.

The genes are TRBV7-2 and TRBJ2-7, with a possible D match to TRBD2 (6 bases). Trimming pared 3 bases from V and 2 bases from J, leaving 11 bases between. This CDR3 has 14 amino acids. The germline V gene encodes CDR1 SGHTA and CDR2 FQGNSA. CDR3: CASSLSSGAYEQYF. CDR3 bases: TGTGCCAGCAGCTTGAGTAGCGGCGCCTACGAGCAGTACTTC.

This clone was seen repeatedly, ten times or more. The chain carries TRBV4-1 and TRBJ1-2; D may be TRBD1 (6 bases). Germline CDR1 is MGHRA and CDR2 is YSYEKL. The V end lost 5 bases, the J end lost 4 bases, and 14 bases lay between the germline ends. This CDR3 is built from 14 residues. CDR3 in amino acids: CASSSGGLGYGYTF. CDR3 coding DNA: TGCGCCAGCAGCTCGGGGGGCTTAGGCTATGGCTACACCTTC.

This chain links TRBV28 with TRBJ1-5, with D perhaps matching TRBD1 (5 bases). Looked up from germline, CDR1 is MDHEN and CDR2 is SYDVKM. V lost 7 bases and J 1 base, leaving 20 bases between the germline ends. The CDR3 spans 17 residues. CDR3: CASILSFLGPSNQPQHF. The CDR3 DNA reads as TGTGCCAGCATTCTGTCTTTTTTGGGGCCGAGCAATCAGCCCCAGCATTTT.

This clone was observed once. This rearrangement joins TRBV27 to TRBJ2-3, with unresolved D. This CDR3 is built from 14 residues. In germline, CDR1 is MNHEY, CDR2 SMNVEV (reference sequence). V was cut by 10 bases and J by 0 bases, with 14 bases left in between. CDR3 coding DNA: TGTGCCACCGGCGTGGCGGCTAGCACAGATACGCAGTATTTT. Protein: CATGVAASTDTQYF.

The chain employs TRBV5-4 and TRBJ2-7; TRBD2 matches 9 bases. CDR1 SGHNT and CDR2 YYREEE come from the germline V gene (reference sequence). This CDR3 is 16 amino acids long. V was pared by 0 bases and J by 2 bases, with 6 bases of the junction left unmatched. The CDR3 loop reads CASSLERGAIPYEQYF. In nucleotides, the CDR3 is TGTGCCAGCAGCTTGGAGCGGGGGGCCATTCCCTACGAGCAGTACTTC.

The chain uses TRBV19 and TRBJ1-1; tentative D call: TRBD1 (6 bases). Trimming stripped 5 bases from V and 1 base from J, with 14 bases between. Germline lookup yields CDR1 LNHDA and CDR2 SQIVND (reference sequence). There are 15 residues in the CDR3. CDR3 coding DNA: TGTGCCAGTAGTTCCCGAAAAGGGGGGAACACTGAAGCTTTCTTT. This translates into CASSSRKGGNTEAFF. Complete variable domain (other parts from reference TRBV19 and TRBJ1-1): DGGITQSPKYLFRKEGQNVTLSCEQNLNHDAMYWYRQDPGQGLRLIYYSQIVNDFQKGDIAEGYSVSREKKESFPLTVTSAQKNPTAFYLCASSSRKGGNTEAFFGQGTRLTVV.

This clone occurred once. The genes are TRBV28 and TRBJ1-2; D remains unclear. CDR3 length: 11 residues. The V and J ends lost 7 bases and 8 bases respectively, with 11 bases between them. Germline values: CDR1 MDHEN, CDR2 SYDVKM. The CDR3: CASTEFQGYTF. The CDR3 DNA follows: TGTGCCAGCACTGAGTTTCAGGGCTACACCTTC.

CDR3 in DNA: TGTGCCAGCAGCTTACGAAGTCAAGAGACCCAGTACTTC. Its translation: CASSLRSQETQYF. The chain has TRBV5-4 and TRBJ2-5, with unresolved D. The CDR3 is 13 residues long. Germline V gene sequence: CDR1 SGHNT, CDR2 YYREEE (reference sequence). Trimming shortened V by 2 bases and J by 2 bases, and 7 bases separated the two germline ends.

This chain connects TRBV6-5 to TRBJ2-7, with 8 bases identical to TRBD1. V lost 2 bases and J lost 7; bases outside the gene matches: 1. CDR1 is MNHEY and CDR2 is SVGAGI in the germline V gene. CDR3 size: 12 residues. CDR3 protein: CASSYRTGEQYF. The CDR3 DNA reads as TGTGCCAGCAGTTACAGGACAGGGGAGCAGTACTTC.

The chain carries TRBV10-1 and TRBJ2-1, with 9 bases fitting TRBD2. The CDR3 consists of 13 residues. Trimming at V came to 6 bases and at J to 6 bases, leaving 3 bases not matched to a gene. From germline, CDR1 is WNHNN and CDR2 SYGVQD (reference sequence). CDR3 coding DNA: TGCGCCAGCAGGGCTAGCGGGACCAATGAGCAGTTCTTC. This sequence encodes CASRASGTNEQFF.

The chain uses TRBV30 and TRBJ1-4; no reliable D call. V was shortened by 1 base and J by 7 bases, with 13 bases between the two germline ends. This CDR3 is built from 14 residues. Germline V lookup: CDR1 GTSNPN, CDR2 SVGIG (reference sequence). CDR3 nucleotides: TGTGCCTGGAGTGATGCCTCAACCGGTGAAAAACTGTTTTTT. Translated: CAWSDASTGEKLFF. Complete variable domain (other parts from reference TRBV30 and TRBJ1-4): SQTIHQWPATLVQPVGSPLSLECTVEGTSNPNLYWYRQAAGRGLQLLFYSVGIGQISSEVPQNLSASRPQDRQFILSSKKLLLSDSGFYLCAWSDASTGEKLFFGSGTQLSVL.

DNA for the CDR3: TGTGCCTGGAGTTCCGGACGGGACAGATTATATTCACCCCTCCACTTT. It yields the protein CAWSSGRDRLYSPLHF. The chain couples TRBV30 to TRBJ1-6; 7 bases agree with TRBD1. This CDR3 is 16 amino acids long. V dropped 2 bases and J dropped 8; count of bases not matched to a gene: 12. From germline, CDR1 is GTSNPN and CDR2 SVGIG (reference sequence).